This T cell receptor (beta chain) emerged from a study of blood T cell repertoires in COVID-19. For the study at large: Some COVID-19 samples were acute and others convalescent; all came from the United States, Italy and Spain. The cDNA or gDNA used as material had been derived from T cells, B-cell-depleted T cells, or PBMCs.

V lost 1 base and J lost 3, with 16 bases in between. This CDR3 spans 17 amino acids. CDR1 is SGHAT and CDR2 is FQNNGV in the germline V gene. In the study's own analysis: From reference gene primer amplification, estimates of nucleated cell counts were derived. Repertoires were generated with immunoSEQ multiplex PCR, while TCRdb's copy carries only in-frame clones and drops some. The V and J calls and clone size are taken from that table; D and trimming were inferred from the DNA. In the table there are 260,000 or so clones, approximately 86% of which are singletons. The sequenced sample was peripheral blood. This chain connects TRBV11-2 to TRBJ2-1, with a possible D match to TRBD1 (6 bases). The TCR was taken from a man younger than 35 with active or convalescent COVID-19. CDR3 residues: CASSLVQGEDVYNEQFF. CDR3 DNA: TGTGCCAGCAGCTTAGTACAGGGTGAGGATGTCTACAATGAGCAGTTCTTC. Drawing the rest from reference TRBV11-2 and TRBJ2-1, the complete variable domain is EAGVAQSPRYKIIEKRQSVAFWCNPISGHATLYWYQQILGQGPKLLIQFQNNGVVDDSQLPKDRFSAERLKGVDSTLKIQPAKLEDSAVYLCASSLVQGEDVYNEQFFGPGTRLTVL.